Shown below are 11 T cell receptor beta chains from a single sample sequenced in a study of blood T cell repertoires in COVID-19. Produced via immunoSEQ multiplex PCR; TCRdb's table is partial and in-frame only. In the table there are about 95,000 clones, over 75% of which are singletons. Specimen: peripheral blood. The receptor set was obtained from a man of 80 years or more with active or convalescent COVID-19.

The chain links TRBV1 to TRBJ2-1; TRBD2 is the table's D call and was not checked against the DNA. TRBV1 is assigned pseudogene status. This CDR3 has 15 amino acids. The CDR3 sequence: CTSSRAGSPYNEQFF. Here the CDR3 DNA reads TGCACCAGCAGCCGGGCGGGTTCACCCTACAATGAGCAGTTCTTC.

This clone was seen a handful of times. This chain links TRBV25-1 with TRBJ1-1; D is ambiguous. The germline V gene has CDR1 MGHDK and CDR2 SYGVNS. CDR3 size: 15 residues. Trimming stripped 3 bases from V and 1 base from J, with 12 bases between. CDR3: CASSDEQPTNTEAFF. CDR3 DNA: TGTGCCAGCAGTGACGAGCAACCCACGAACACTGAAGCTTTCTTT. The full variable domain, completed using reference TRBV25-1 and TRBJ1-1, is EADIYQTPRYLVIGTGKKITLECSQTMGHDKMYWYQQDPGMELHLIHYSYGVNSTEKGDLSSESTVSRIRTEHFPLTLESARPSHTSQYLCASSDEQPTNTEAFFGQGTRLTVV.

This clone was observed a single time. The chain joins TRBV11-2 to TRBJ2-2; 8 positions match TRBD2. Germline CDR1 and CDR2: SGHAT and FQNNGV. CDR3 length equals 15 residues. V dropped 1 base and J dropped 7; count of bases not matched to a gene: 5. The CDR3 DNA follows: TGTGCCAGCAGCTTAGCGGGGGGGCCTGGCGGGGAGCTGTTTTTT. Translation: CASSLAGGPGGELFF.

The chain uses TRBV10-3 and TRBJ1-1; 9 bases are a match to TRBD1. This CDR3 spans 14 amino acids. Unmatched junction bases numbered 3, after V lost 6 bases and J lost 1 base. Looked up from germline, CDR1 is ENHRY and CDR2 is SYGVKD. The CDR3 region is CAISPQGANTEAFF. CDR3 in DNA: TGTGCCATCAGCCCACAGGGGGCGAACACTGAAGCTTTCTTT.

V usage is TRBV2 and J usage is TRBJ1-1, with 7 bases matching TRBD1. Per the germline V gene, CDR1 is SNHLY and CDR2 is FYNNEI. The V and J ends lost 8 bases and 5 bases, in that order; junction bases with no gene match: 8. This CDR3 has 13 amino acids. The DNA of the CDR3 is TGTGCCAGCGGATACAGGGGTGGAACTGAAGCTTTCTTT. Translating it yields CASGYRGGTEAFF.

The V gene is TRBV6-5, the J gene TRBJ1-6; D is possibly TRBD1 (5 bases). Germline V gives CDR1 MNHEY, CDR2 SVGAGI. The V end was cut by 11 bases, the J end by 5 bases, with 10 bases between. CDR3 length: 12 residues. The CDR3 region is CARGGDNSPLHF. CDR3 in DNA: TGTGCCCGGGGCGGGGATAATTCACCCCTCCACTTT.

This chain uses TRBV18 with TRBJ2-7, with TRBD1 matching over 8 bases. Germline V CDR1 and CDR2: KGHSH, LQKENI. The CDR3 consists of 18 residues. V shed 8 bases and J 2 bases; nucleotides not matched to a gene: 20. The CDR3, as DNA: TGTGCCAGCCGAACGGGCGGGACAGGCTCTTCGGCCCCCTACGAGCAGTACTTC. Translated, it gives CASRTGGTGSSAPYEQYF.

With regard to this clone: An end of the junction does not agree with germline; a read error may underlie this. J is TRBJ2-7 and V is TRBV13, with D possibly matching TRBD2 (5 bases). CDR3 length: 16 residues. Germline V gene data show CDR1 as PRHDT and CDR2 as FYEKMQ (reference sequence). The CDR3 is CASSLGSEGYSYEQYF. CDR3 bases: TGTGCCAGCAGCCTAGGGAGCGAGGGTTACTCCTACGAGCAGTACTTC.

The chain combines TRBV27 with TRBJ1-5; 7 positions match TRBD1. Germline V CDR1 and CDR2: MNHEY, SMNVEV (reference sequence). The CDR3 spans 15 residues. The V segment lost 6 bases and the J segment 4 bases; nucleotides outside the gene matches: 9. CDR3 residues: CASRPPGQLNQPQHF. In nucleotides, the CDR3 is TGTGCCAGCAGACCCCCGGGACAGCTAAATCAGCCCCAGCATTTT.

This clone was seen once. The chain couples TRBV6-6 to TRBJ2-7; D is perhaps TRBD2 (6 bases). The CDR3 loop spans 16 amino acids. Germline lookup yields CDR1 MNHNY and CDR2 SVGAGI (reference sequence). Trimming cost V 3 bases and J 5 bases, with 20 bases left between them. The CDR3 loop is CASSYPGSPTGDEQYF. The CDR3 DNA follows: TGTGCCAGCAGTTATCCTGGGTCACCGACGGGGGACGAGCAGTACTTC.

The rearrangement links TRBV28 to TRBJ2-7, with no clear D. This CDR3 contains 15 residues. Trimming left V 2 bases short and J 2 bases short, with 13 bases between. Germline V CDR1 and CDR2: MDHEN, SYDVKM. The CDR3 DNA is TGTGCCAGCAGTTTAGAGGTGGCAGTTCCCTACGAGCAGTACTTC. Encoded protein: CASSLEVAVPYEQYF.